Listed here is a single TCR beta chain. Its target is not known. Since a much larger clone is just one base distant, this may be a read error. This sample was included in a study of blood T cells in healthy people across ages. Whole-study findings and limits: Among long-lived donors, naive CD4+ cells were more numerous and diversity higher than in aged donors.

Germline-derived CDR1 and CDR2 are SGHDT and YYEEEE. The CDR3 consists of 16 residues. Sample donors were healthy Caucasian individuals that came from Russia, aged roughly 6 to 100. It was with a sample-barcoded 5' primer and a J-beta primer mix that a second PCR of about 7 to 12 cycles was run. Using its own MiXCR run on the 5' RACE reads, TCRdb lists one record per CDR3 protein. The profile covers 800,000 to 950,000 distinct CDR3 sequences, with about 37% appearing a single time and over 10% taken by the ten largest. The origin of this receptor is a man aged 18 to 35 in good health. The sequencing input was blood. The genes are TRBV5-6 and TRBJ2-3, with 7 nucleotides matching TRBD2. CDR3 in DNA: TGTGTCAGCAGCTTGCGACTAGCCCGGGTAACAGATACGCAGTATTTT. Translation: CVSSLRLARVTDTQYF.